This T cell receptor beta chain was sequenced for a study of PD-L1 blockade in urothelial cancer. Germline V gene lookup returns CDR1 SGHVS and CDR2 FQNEAQ. This CDR3 is built from 14 residues. The J segment lost 5 bases and the V segment lost 0 bases, leaving 3 bases of the junction unmatched. The time point here: pretreatment peripheral blood. This table comes from immunoSEQ multiplex PCR, and its TCRdb copy is limited to in-frame clones, with some not included. The data contain about 86,000 clones, 85% of them singletons. A few counts support this clone. The sequences come from PBMCs, collected around atezolizumab (anti-PD-L1) treatment. The chain uses TRBV7-8 and TRBJ2-7, with TRBD1 matching 8 bases. This clonotype was sampled from a man between 60 and 70 years old with urothelial cancer. The CDR3 protein is CASSLANRGNEQYF. DNA for the CDR3: TGTGCCAGCAGCTTAGCTAACAGGGGGAACGAGCAGTACTTC.